Below, 13 T cell receptor beta chains from the same sample are listed, as sequenced in a study of T-cell memory formation after mild COVID-19. MiXCR was run by TCRdb on the 5' RACE reads, yielding one entry per CDR3 protein. The table shows about 39,000 distinct CDR3 sequences, with about 6.1% occurring only once. Specimen: PBMCs or a T cell subset sorted from them (not recorded which). All receptors come from an adult who had mild COVID-19 (a few samples of this study predate the infection). Cell type and time point are not known.

This clonotype appeared a few times. The chain couples TRBV5-4 to TRBJ1-5; the D gene is possibly TRBD1 (5 bases). This CDR3 is built from 14 residues. Trimming removed 2 bases at V and 11 bases at J, with 17 bases between. CDR1 is SGHNT and CDR2 is YYREEE in the germline V gene (reference sequence). The DNA for the CDR3 is TGTGCCAGCAGCTTCCAGGGAGAGGAGCAGTCCCAGCATTTT. Amino acids: CASSFQGEEQSQHF.

This clonotype has at least ten counts. The V gene is TRBV7-2, the J gene TRBJ2-1, with 11 bases matching TRBD2. With 1 base clipped from V and 6 bases from J, the junction kept 11 bases outside the gene matches. This CDR3 is built from 18 residues. Germline assignment: CDR1 SGHTA and CDR2 FQGNSA. CDR3 in amino acids: CASSLVASGRFSGNEQFF. The DNA of the CDR3 is TGTGCCAGCAGCTTAGTCGCTAGCGGGAGGTTTTCTGGCAATGAGCAGTTCTTC.

This clonotype has just a few counts. V gene TRBV5-1 combines with J gene TRBJ1-4; D is perhaps TRBD1 (6 bases). V lost 4 bases to trimming and J lost 2 bases, with 9 bases between them. Germline CDR1 and CDR2: SGHRS and YFSETQ. There are 14 residues in the CDR3. CDR3: CASSVGATNEKLFF. CDR3 nucleotide sequence: TGCGCCAGCAGCGTGGGGGCGACTAATGAAAAACTGTTTTTT. The whole variable domain, remainder taken from reference TRBV5-1 and TRBJ1-4, is KAGVTQTPRYLIKTRGQQVTLSCSPISGHRSVSWYQQTPGQGLQFLFEYFSETQRNKGNFPGRFSGRQFSNSRSEMNVSTLELGDSALYLCASSVGATNEKLFFGSGTQLSVL.

This clonotype has a count of ten or more. J is TRBJ2-3 and V is TRBV12-3 or TRBV12-4, with TRBD1 identical over 9 bases. The CDR3 is 15 residues long. V gave up 5 bases and J gave up 3 bases; unmatched junction bases: 6. CDR3 coding DNA: TGTGCCAGCAGTCTGAGACAGGGGGGGACAGATACGCAGTATTTT. It specifies CASSLRQGGTDTQYF.

There are a few counts of this clonotype. This chain connects TRBV7-2 to TRBJ2-4; 7 nucleotides match TRBD2. Germline lookup yields CDR1 SGHTA and CDR2 FQGNSA. This CDR3 comprises 16 residues. With 5 bases clipped from V and 0 bases from J, the junction kept 7 bases outside the gene matches. The CDR3 is CASSPDRGVAKNIQYF. The CDR3 nucleotides are TGTGCCAGCAGCCCAGATCGGGGGGTAGCCAAAAACATTCAGTACTTC.

The chain couples TRBV27 to TRBJ1-2, with 8 bases that match TRBD1. CDR1 and CDR2 (germline): MNHEY, SMNVEV (reference sequence). This CDR3 contains 13 residues. The V segment lost 4 bases and the J segment 6 bases; nucleotides outside the gene matches: 4. CDR3: CASSSPGGDGYTF. The CDR3 bases are TGTGCCAGCAGTTCACCAGGGGGCGATGGCTACACCTTC.

This clonotype was counted at least ten times. The V and J genes are TRBV4-2 and TRBJ2-3; D not certain. This CDR3 has 14 residues. V lost 2 bases, J lost 4 bases, and 10 bases lay in between. CDR1 LGHNA and CDR2 YNFKEQ come from the germline V gene. The CDR3 here is CASSQHSHPDTQYF. CDR3 bases: TGTGCCAGCAGCCAACATAGCCACCCAGATACGCAGTATTTT.

This chain links TRBV3-2 with TRBJ2-3; the D call in the table, TRBD1, was not verified against the DNA. TRBV3-2 is shown as a pseudogene. This CDR3 is built from 17 residues. The CDR3 region is CASSQDISLHRDDTQYF. CDR3 DNA sequence: TGTGCCAGCAGCCAAGATATTTCACTCCACCGGGACGATACGCAGTATTTT.

This clonotype was counted many times. The chain uses TRBV29-1 and TRBJ2-7; 7 bases align to TRBD1. V lost 5 bases and J lost 5; bases outside the gene matches: 9. The CDR3 loop spans 13 amino acids. CDR1 and CDR2 from the germline V gene are SQVTM and ANQGSEA. CDR3 nucleotide sequence: TGCAGCGTTTCCAGGGGGTACAGCAACGAGCAGTACTTC. Translating it yields CSVSRGYSNEQYF.

V usage is TRBV19 and J usage is TRBJ2-5, with a weak D call TRBD2 (5 bases). Trimming removed 3 bases at V and 2 bases at J, with 13 bases between. The germline V gene has CDR1 LNHDA and CDR2 SQIVND (reference sequence). CDR3 length equals 15 residues. The CDR3: CASSMGRGRQETQYF. The CDR3 coding sequence is TGTGCCAGTAGTATGGGTCGGGGAAGGCAAGAGACCCAGTACTTC.

The table lists this clonotype with many counts. The V call is TRBV7-2, the J call TRBJ2-7, with 9 bases aligning to TRBD2. CDR1 SGHTA and CDR2 FQGNSA come from the germline V gene. The CDR3 extends over 18 amino acids. V shed 0 bases, J shed 1 base, and the junction held 10 bases outside the gene matches. The CDR3 coding sequence is TGTGCCAGCAGCTTAGCGCTGGGTAGCGGGGGCCGTTCCTACGAGCAGTACTTC. Protein: CASSLALGSGGRSYEQYF.

This clonotype is judged medium-sized (0.01 to 0.1%). The V gene is TRBV5-6, the J gene TRBJ2-1; D ambiguous. Trimming stripped 4 bases from V and 9 bases from J, with 11 bases between. Germline CDR1 reads SGHDT; CDR2 reads YYEEEE. This CDR3 has 12 residues. This CDR3 reads CASSLSRGEQFF. The CDR3 DNA reads TGTGCCAGCAGCCTGAGCAGAGGTGAGCAGTTCTTC.

The sample holds a few counts of this clonotype. This chain uses TRBV6-5 with TRBJ2-3, with 9 bases lining up with TRBD2. CDR3 length: 17 amino acids. Germline CDR1 reads MNHEY; CDR2 reads SVGAGI. V was pared by 6 bases and J by 8 bases, with 18 bases of the junction left unmatched. The DNA of the CDR3 is TGTGCCAGCAGGCCCGTAGCGGGAGATGTCCCGTCGGGTACGCAGTATTTT. It translates to CASRPVAGDVPSGTQYF.